The 16 T cell receptor beta chains reported below all come from one sample, sequenced in a study of cytomegalovirus exposure and HLA in healthy donors. With 60 Vbeta and 13 Jbeta primers, the PCR was carried out. The data were produced by immunoSEQ multiplex PCR, yet TCRdb's version contains in-frame clones alone and is incomplete. The sample yields more than 65,000 clones, about 73% seen once. Sequenced: PBMCs. The receptors originated from a woman aged 55-70 years in good health and CMV-seropositive.

This clone was counted only a few times. Other DNA sequences in this sample translate to the same CDR3. The chain links TRBV18 to TRBJ1-1; 9 bases map to TRBD1. After removal of 3 bases from V and 1 base from J, the junction contained 0 bases not matched to a gene. CDR3 length: 14 residues. Germline V lookup: CDR1 KGHSH, CDR2 LQKENI. Written as DNA, the CDR3 is TGTGCCAGCTCACCGGGACAGGGGAACACTGAAGCTTTCTTT. As protein: CASSPGQGNTEAFF.

This clone has a handful of counts. The chain employs TRBV19 and TRBJ1-5; D gene ambiguous. The germline V gene has CDR1 LNHDA and CDR2 SQIVND (reference sequence). CDR3 length equals 17 residues. V lost 0 bases and J lost 1, with 13 bases in between. CDR3 nucleotides: TGTGCCAGTAGTATAGATCTCCGTGGTAGAAGCAATCAGCCCCAGCATTTT. It is translated as CASSIDLRGRSNQPQHF.

As concerns this clone: In the same sample, other DNA sequences code for this CDR3. The gene calls are TRBV6-5 and TRBJ1-6, with TRBD1 identical over 9 bases. Germline V gene data show CDR1 as MNHEY and CDR2 as SVGAGI. Unmatched junction bases numbered 3, after V lost 0 bases and J lost 9 bases. The CDR3 runs to 15 residues. The CDR3 spells CASSYSPGQGSPLHF. In DNA form, the CDR3 reads TGTGCCAGCAGTTACTCACCGGGACAGGGTTCACCCCTCCACTTT.

This chain uses TRBV9 with TRBJ2-3, with 9 positions matching TRBD2. The CDR3 has 16 amino acids. V gave up 3 bases and J gave up 1 base; unmatched junction bases: 6. Germline V CDR1 and CDR2: SGDLS, YYNGEE. Here the CDR3 reads CASSAHSGRGTDTQYF. CDR3 nucleotide sequence: TGTGCCAGCAGCGCGCATAGCGGGAGAGGCACAGATACGCAGTATTTT.

The V gene is TRBV5-5, the J gene TRBJ1-1; maybe TRBD1 (5 bases). Germline CDR1 and CDR2: SGHKS and YYEKEE (reference sequence). The CDR3 contains 14 residues. Trimming removed 1 base from V and 0 bases from J, with 7 bases in between. In DNA form, the CDR3 reads TGTGCCAGCAGCTTGTCAGGGATGAACACTGAAGCTTTCTTT. Protein product: CASSLSGMNTEAFF.

V usage is TRBV4-1 and J usage is TRBJ1-5, with D tentatively TRBD1 (6 bases). Trimming stripped 1 base from V and 4 bases from J, with 8 bases between. The CDR3 covers 14 residues. Germline CDR1 MGHRA, CDR2 YSYEKL. In nucleotides, the CDR3 is TGCGCCAGCAGCCAAGCAGGGGCTAATCAGCCCCAGCATTTT. Residues: CASSQAGANQPQHF.

This chain connects TRBV5-1 to TRBJ1-1; 10 nucleotides align to TRBD1. The CDR3 consists of 14 residues. The germline V gene has CDR1 SGHRS and CDR2 YFSETQ. The V gene end was trimmed by 9 bases and the J gene end by 4 bases; junction bases not matched to a gene: 9. CDR3 DNA: TGCGCCACCAAGACAGGGGGCGCGGGCACTGAAGCTTTCTTT. It is translated as CATKTGGAGTEAFF.

The chain employs TRBV30 and TRBJ1-1; D possibly corresponds to TRBD1 (6 bases). The V end was cut by 0 bases, the J end by 1 base, with 6 bases between. This CDR3 has 13 residues. The germline V gene encodes CDR1 GTSNPN and CDR2 SVGIG (reference sequence). This chain's CDR3 is CAWSVQGNTEAFF. The CDR3 DNA reads TGTGCCTGGAGTGTACAGGGGAACACTGAAGCTTTCTTT.

V gene TRBV30 combines with J gene TRBJ2-3; D gene uncertain. The germline V gene encodes CDR1 GTSNPN and CDR2 SVGIG (reference sequence). This CDR3 has 12 amino acids. As DNA, the CDR3 is TGTGCTTACGACACGCGCACAGATACGCAGTATTTT. It yields the protein CAYDTRTDTQYF.

The rearrangement joins TRBV30 to TRBJ2-3, with 7 bases matching TRBD2. The germline V gene has CDR1 GTSNPN and CDR2 SVGIG (reference sequence). After removal of 0 bases from V and 1 base from J, the junction contained 4 bases not matched to a gene. CDR3 size: 15 residues. CDR3 sequence (DNA): TGTGCCTGGAGTGTAGGGAGGGTAGGCACAGATACGCAGTATTTT. Encoded protein: CAWSVGRVGTDTQYF. Drawing the rest from reference TRBV30 and TRBJ2-3, the complete variable domain is SQTIHQWPATLVQPVGSPLSLECTVEGTSNPNLYWYRQAAGRGLQLLFYSVGIGQISSEVPQNLSASRPQDRQFILSSKKLLLSDSGFYLCAWSVGRVGTDTQYFGPGTRLTVL.

DNA for the CDR3: TGTGCCAGTAGTATCACAGGGTTGAGGTATGGCTACACCTTC. Protein: CASSITGLRYGYTF. The genes are TRBV19 and TRBJ1-2; a weak D match, TRBD1 (6 bases). The CDR3 is 14 residues long. Germline CDR1 LNHDA, CDR2 SQIVND (reference sequence). The V end lost 3 bases, the J end lost 5 bases, and 13 bases lay between the germline ends.

The J gene is TRBJ2-7, the V gene TRBV7-8; tentative D call: TRBD1 (5 bases). CDR1 SGHVS and CDR2 FQNEAQ come from the germline V gene. The V end was cut by 5 bases, the J end by 0 bases, with 14 bases between. The CDR3 has 15 residues. The CDR3 nucleotides read TGTGCCAGCAGCCCTCGGACAAGCAGCTCCTACGAGCAGTACTTC. It yields the protein CASSPRTSSSYEQYF.

The chain has TRBV7-9 and TRBJ2-3, with a possible D match to TRBD1 (6 bases). The CDR3 has 15 residues. The germline V gene has CDR1 SEHNR and CDR2 FQNEAQ (reference sequence). The V gene lost 5 bases and the J gene lost 0 bases, with 12 bases spanning the gap. This CDR3 reads CASSERQGSTDTQYF. DNA for the CDR3: TGTGCCAGCAGCGAGCGCCAGGGGAGCACAGATACGCAGTATTTT.

A few counts support this clone. The chain recombines TRBV19 with TRBJ2-3; possible D gene TRBD2, 6 bases. Trimming pared 5 bases from V and 4 bases from J, leaving 13 bases between. Germline CDR1 LNHDA, CDR2 SQIVND (reference sequence). The CDR3 sequence is 14 residues long. The CDR3 is CASSRGIRPDTQYF. Written as DNA, the CDR3 is TGTGCCAGTAGTCGGGGGATCCGGCCAGATACGCAGTATTTT.

This clone was detected once. This chain links TRBV2 with TRBJ2-5, with TRBD1 as a possible D gene (5 bases). Trimming took 6 bases from V and 4 from J, leaving 21 bases between them. The CDR3 consists of 16 residues. Germline-derived CDR1 and CDR2 are SNHLY and FYNNEI. For the CDR3, the DNA is TGTGCCAGCAGCCTCTCTGGGGCAGGGCCTTCAGAGACCCAGTACTTC. Its protein product is CASSLSGAGPSETQYF.

This clone was recorded only once. The rearrangement joins TRBV27 to TRBJ1-1; D is ambiguous. CDR1 MNHEY and CDR2 SMNVEV come from the germline V gene (reference sequence). Trimming removed 1 base from V and 0 bases from J, with 9 bases in between. The CDR3 runs 15 residues. CDR3 sequence (DNA): TGTGCCAGCAGTTTATATGGTAACTTGAACACTGAAGCTTTCTTT. It codes for CASSLYGNLNTEAFF.